This T cell receptor (beta chain) was recorded in a study of response to subunit inactivated influenza vaccine. TCRdb independently ran MiXCR on the RT-PCR reads; one entry per CDR3 protein. The sample lists around 520,000 distinct CDR3 sequences; 25% were seen once. The CDR3 loop spans 14 amino acids. Germline lookup yields CDR1 MNHNS and CDR2 SASEGT. J lost 8 bases, V lost 6 bases, and 11 bases had no gene match. This clonotype was detected a few times. Material: CD4+ T cells sorted from PBMCs, obtained more than 4 days after vaccination. The sequence came from a man in his fifties who received an inactivated influenza vaccine. The V call is TRBV6-1, the J call TRBJ1-2; 8 bases are a match to TRBD1. The CDR3: CASSKSGQGTGYTF. DNA for the CDR3: TGTGCCAGCAGCAAATCAGGACAGGGTACGGGCTACACCTTC.